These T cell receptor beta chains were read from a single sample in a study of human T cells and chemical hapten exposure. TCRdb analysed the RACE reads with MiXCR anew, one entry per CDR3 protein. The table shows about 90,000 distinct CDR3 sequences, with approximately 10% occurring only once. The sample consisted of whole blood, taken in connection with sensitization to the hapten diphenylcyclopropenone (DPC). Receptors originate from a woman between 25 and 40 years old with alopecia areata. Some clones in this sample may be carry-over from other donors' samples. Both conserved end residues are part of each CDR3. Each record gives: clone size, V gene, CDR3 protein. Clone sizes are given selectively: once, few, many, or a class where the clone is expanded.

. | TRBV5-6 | CASSLAGRGYNEKLFF
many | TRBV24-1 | CATRDSTTNSPLHF
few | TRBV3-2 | CASSHSRDRHTGELFF
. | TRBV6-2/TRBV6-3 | CASGSLAGGGNEQFF
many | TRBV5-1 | CASSWGKPSPDWSYNEQFF
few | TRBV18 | CASSTNREPSYPQHF
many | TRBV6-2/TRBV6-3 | CASSQGPEGYEQYF
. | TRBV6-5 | CASSYPGNTEAFF
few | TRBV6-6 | CASRPGLATGELFF
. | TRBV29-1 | CSVEEPRDEQFF
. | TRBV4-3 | CASSQERNPNTGELFF
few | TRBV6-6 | CASSGLADGYTF
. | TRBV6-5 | CASGLAGGSYEQYF
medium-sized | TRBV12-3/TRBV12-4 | CASSPLIRGGRYGYTF
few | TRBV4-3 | CASSPVVGTGSSSNSPLHF
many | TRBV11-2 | CASSLGTGARDEQFF
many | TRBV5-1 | CASSIDAGSYNEQFF
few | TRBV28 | CASSSGQGADQPQHF
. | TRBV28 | CASSPSLHGYTF
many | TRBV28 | CASSLTGGYEQYF
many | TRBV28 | CASGGRGYEKLFF
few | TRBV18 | CASSPGGAQETQYF
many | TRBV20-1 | CSARMLAGGDTQYF
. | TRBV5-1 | CASSTQQNTEAFF
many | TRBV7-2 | CASSSRTSGAYTDTQYF
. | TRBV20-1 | CSAFQIRAGSSYEQYF
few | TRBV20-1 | CSVSGDGYFYEQYF